These T cell receptor beta chains were read from a single sample in a study of shared clonotypes between healthy human individuals. Profiled with immunoSEQ multiplex PCR; TCRdb holds only in-frame clones, not every one. The profile shows around 620,000 clones, approximately 96% of them singletons. Sequencing input: naive CD8+ T cells sorted from blood. All receptors derive from a woman younger than 45 in good health. CDR3s include the opening cysteine and the closing phenylalanine or tryptophan. The D gene is left open where the match is weak. Clone size appears in some rows only: once, few, many, or a class for an expanded clone.

V gene: TRBV28; clone size: NA; D gene: NA; J gene: TRBJ1-5; CDR3 protein: CASSEEQGRSNQPQHF; CDR3 DNA: TGTGCCAGCAGTGAGGAACAGGGTCGGAGCAATCAGCCCCAGCATTTT
V gene: TRBV10-1; clone size: NA; D gene: TRBD1; J gene: TRBJ1-1; CDR3 protein: CASSPDRGGKAFF; CDR3 DNA: TGCGCCAGCAGCCCTGACAGGGGAGGAAAAGCTTTCTTT
V gene: TRBV7-9; clone size: NA; D gene: NA; J gene: TRBJ2-5; CDR3 protein: CASSLGSPVWETQYF; CDR3 DNA: TGTGCCAGCAGCTTAGGTTCCCCGGTGTGGGAGACCCAGTACTTC
V gene: TRBV5-4; clone size: NA; D gene: NA; J gene: TRBJ1-4; CDR3 protein: CASSSGPEWLFF; CDR3 DNA: TGTGCCAGCAGCTCGGGACCAGAGTGGCTGTTTTTT
V gene: TRBV16; clone size: NA; D gene: TRBD2; J gene: TRBJ2-3; CDR3 protein: CASSIQAGVGTDTQYF; CDR3 DNA: TGTGCCAGCAGCATTCAAGCGGGAGTCGGCACAGATACGCAGTATTTT
V gene: TRBV9; clone size: NA; D gene: TRBD1; J gene: TRBJ1-2; CDR3 protein: CASSAGNAGTESNYGYTF; CDR3 DNA: TGTGCCAGCAGCGCCGGAAACGCCGGGACAGAAAGTAACTATGGCTACACCTTC
V gene: TRBV29-1; clone size: NA; D gene: NA; J gene: TRBJ1-1; CDR3 protein: CSTSEGNMNTEAFF; CDR3 DNA: TGCAGTACCTCAGAGGGGAACATGAACACTGAAGCTTTCTTT
V gene: TRBV7-9; clone size: NA; D gene: NA; J gene: TRBJ2-5; CDR3 protein: CASSLDEIPQETQYF; CDR3 DNA: TGTGCCAGCAGCTTAGATGAGATACCCCAAGAGACCCAGTACTTC
V gene: TRBV30; clone size: few; D gene: TRBD2; J gene: TRBJ2-7; CDR3 protein: CAWTSGNDYEQYF; CDR3 DNA: TGTGCCTGGACTAGCGGGAACGACTACGAGCAGTACTTC
V gene: TRBV14; clone size: NA; D gene: NA; J gene: TRBJ2-3; CDR3 protein: CASSRFNMGGTDTQYF; CDR3 DNA: TGTGCCAGCAGCCGCTTTAATATGGGTGGCACAGATACGCAGTATTTT
V gene: TRBV28; clone size: NA; D gene: TRBD1; J gene: TRBJ1-4; CDR3 protein: CASSPIGQGWGHTEKLFF; CDR3 DNA: TGTGCCAGCAGTCCCATCGGACAGGGTTGGGGACATACTGAAAAACTGTTTTTT